Detailed here is one T cell receptor (beta chain). What it binds is not known. CDR1 and CDR2 (germline): SGHAT, FQDESV (reference sequence). V lost 0 bases and J lost 3, with 11 bases in between. The CDR3 is 15 residues long. The sample belongs to a study of CD8+ T cells in alopecia areata. About the research overall: Among treated patients, oral tofacitinib was administered at 5 to 10 mg twice daily. Affected scalp percentage gauged treated patients' severity.

Treatment indicated: oral pan-JAK inhibitor, 5-10 mg twice daily. Overall study results and limits: Clonality was higher in lesional than normal scalp, especially in alopecia totalis/universalis. Scalp clonality, along with expanded CD8+ clones among the top 100, was significantly decreased by tofacitinib.

Extracted RNA was reverse transcribed into cDNA, the sequencing template. The method was immunoSEQ multiplex PCR; TCRdb's version includes in-frame clones alone and lacks a portion of them. The data show about 200,000 clones, with 58% seen just once and more than 5.5% held by the top ten. This chain links TRBV11-1 with TRBJ2-5, with D hard to call. Here the sequenced sample was CD4+ T cells sorted from blood, taken at week 24, from a patient treated with tofacitinib. This receptor was obtained from a human donor with alopecia areata. The CDR3 loop reads CASSLAGRIKETQYF. CDR3 bases: TGTGCCAGCAGCTTAGCCGGGCGGATAAAAGAGACCCAGTACTTC.